A single sample is the source of the 25 T cell receptor beta chains below, sequenced in a study of cytomegalovirus exposure and HLA in healthy donors. The PCR was carried out with 60 Vbeta primers and 13 Jbeta primers. This table comes from immunoSEQ multiplex PCR, and its TCRdb copy is limited to in-frame clones, with some not included. The repertoire holds around 150,000 clones, with 70% to 85% as singletons. Sample: PBMCs. The receptor set was obtained from a male donor in good health and CMV-seronegative.

This sequence joins TRBV9 and TRBJ2-1, with TRBD2 identical over 9 bases. This CDR3 spans 14 amino acids. In germline, CDR1 is SGDLS, CDR2 YYNGEE. The ends lost 7 bases at V and 2 bases at J; junction bases unmatched: 4. The CDR3 DNA sequence: TGTGCCAGCGGATTAGCGGGAGCCTACAATGAGCAGTTCTTC. It translates to CASGLAGAYNEQFF.

The V call is TRBV19, the J call TRBJ2-5, with 7 bases aligning to TRBD2. With 8 bases clipped from V and 5 bases from J, the junction kept 14 bases outside the gene matches. The germline CDR1 and CDR2 sequences are LNHDA and SQIVND (reference sequence). The CDR3 extends over 15 amino acids. The chain's CDR3 is CASSTPGGYFETQYF. In nucleotides, the CDR3 is TGTGCCAGTTCAACCCCCGGGGGGTATTTTGAGACCCAGTACTTC.

This chain links TRBV9 with TRBJ2-1; 9 bases agree with TRBD2. The CDR3 has 17 residues. Germline CDR1 is SGDLS and CDR2 is YYNGEE. The ends lost 2 bases at V and 5 bases at J; junction bases unmatched: 11. CDR3 nucleotides: TGTGCCAGCAGCGTCTCACCTAGCGGGAAGAATAACAATGAGCAGTTCTTC. Translating it yields CASSVSPSGKNNNEQFF.

The chain has TRBV28 and TRBJ2-7; 14 positions match TRBD2. This CDR3 has 16 residues. J was trimmed by 5 bases and V by 5 bases; bases with no gene match: 8. Germline CDR1 reads MDHEN; CDR2 reads SYDVKM. The CDR3 loop reads CASSGALGLAGDEQYF. In DNA form, the CDR3 reads TGTGCCAGCAGTGGCGCGCTGGGACTAGCGGGAGACGAGCAGTACTTC.

Only one count was recorded for this clone. The chain is built from TRBV5-4 and TRBJ2-7; no firm D call. The CDR3 totals 14 residues. V lost 0 bases to trimming and J lost 4 bases, with 11 bases between them. Germline CDR1 SGHNT, CDR2 YYREEE (reference sequence). This CDR3 is CASSLATNQYEQYF. CDR3 DNA sequence: TGTGCCAGCAGCTTGGCCACAAACCAATACGAGCAGTACTTC.

V usage is TRBV19 and J usage is TRBJ1-1; 7 bases align to TRBD1. Germline CDR1 is LNHDA and CDR2 is SQIVND (reference sequence). CDR3 size: 17 residues. V lost 3 bases to trimming and J lost 0 bases; unmatched junction nucleotides: 10. The CDR3 spells CASSISTGWGVNTEAFF. The CDR3 nucleotides read TGTGCCAGTAGTATTTCGACAGGGTGGGGGGTGAACACTGAAGCTTTCTTT.

The V and J genes are TRBV7-6 and TRBJ2-7, with D maybe TRBD1 (6 bases). From germline, CDR1 is SGHVS and CDR2 FNYEAQ. Trimming removed 6 bases at V and 5 bases at J, with 11 bases between. The CDR3 is made up of 12 amino acids. CDR3 loop: CASSLYRDEQYF. CDR3 sequence (DNA): TGTGCCAGCAGTCTTTACAGGGACGAGCAGTACTTC.

The chain employs TRBV6-5 and TRBJ1-4; TRBD1 might be the D (5 bases). Germline-derived CDR1 and CDR2 are MNHEY and SVGAGI. Trimming cost V 8 bases and J 11 bases, with 15 bases left between them. The CDR3 contains 12 residues. The CDR3 spells CASGTGVEKLFF. CDR3 sequence (DNA): TGTGCCAGCGGGACTGGGGTAGAGAAACTGTTTTTT.

The rearrangement links TRBV6-5 to TRBJ1-6; no clear D. CDR3 size: 14 residues. CDR1 and CDR2 (germline): MNHEY, SVGAGI. Trimming took 2 bases from V and 10 from J, leaving 12 bases between them. Here the CDR3 DNA reads TGTGCCAGCAGTTACGGCGACAAACGATCACCCCTCCACTTT. Translation gives CASSYGDKRSPLHF.

The chain uses TRBV5-1 and TRBJ2-5, with 10 positions matching TRBD2. Matching the DNA end better, TRBJ2-7 makes the J call doubtful. Germline loops: CDR1 SGHRS, CDR2 YFSETQ. This CDR3 spans 17 amino acids. The CDR3 region has the DNA TGCGCCAGCACCTTAAGGGGATTGGGACTAGCGCCCTACGAGCAGTACTTC. Protein: CASTLRGLGLAPYEQYF.

This chain joins TRBV9 and TRBJ2-2; 11 positions match TRBD2. The CDR3 loop spans 21 amino acids. V shed 0 bases and J 5 bases; nucleotides not matched to a gene: 18. Germline V lookup: CDR1 SGDLS, CDR2 YYNGEE. CDR3 coding DNA: TGTGCCAGCAGCGTAGCCATCCTAGCGGGAGGAAATGAGAGAGGGACCGGGGAGCTGTTTTTT. It encodes CASSVAILAGGNERGTGELFF.

This clone has just a few counts. The V and J genes are TRBV7-9 and TRBJ2-5, with 13 bases lining up with TRBD2. This CDR3 region has 18 residues. The germline V gene has CDR1 SEHNR and CDR2 FQNEAQ (reference sequence). J lost 1 base, V lost 1 base, and 6 bases had no gene match. DNA for the CDR3: TGTGCCAGCAGCTTAGGGACGACTAGCGGGAGGTCCCAAGAGACCCAGTACTTC. Its translation is CASSLGTTSGRSQETQYF.

This rearrangement joins TRBV7-9 to TRBJ1-4; D might be TRBD1 (5 bases). Between the trimmed V and J ends, which lost 0 bases and 8 bases, there was a span of 13 bases. The CDR3 length is 15 residues. CDR1 SEHNR and CDR2 FQNEAQ come from the germline V gene (reference sequence). CDR3 sequence: CASSLASRVDEKLFF. CDR3 DNA sequence: TGTGCCAGCAGCTTAGCGAGCAGGGTGGACGAAAAACTGTTTTTT.

This clone was counted a few times. The sample carries other DNA sequences with the same CDR3. The chain uses TRBV7-3 and TRBJ2-6; TRBD2 aligns across 9 bases. The germline gives CDR1 SGHTA, CDR2 FQGTGA. The CDR3 extends over 19 amino acids. Losses at the gene ends were 1 base for V and 0 bases for J; bases not matched to a gene: 7. The DNA for the CDR3 is TGTGCCAGCAGCTTAAGGCGACTAGCGGACCTCTCTGGGGCCAACGTCCTGACTTTC. Amino acid sequence: CASSLRRLADLSGANVLTF.

This clone was seen a single time. This rearrangement joins TRBV19 to TRBJ1-2, with TRBD1 matching over 8 bases. V lost 5 bases, J lost 4 bases, and 6 bases stayed unmatched. The CDR3 consists of 14 residues. The germline CDR1 and CDR2 sequences are LNHDA and SQIVND (reference sequence). The CDR3 spells CASSPGQGTYGYTF. The CDR3, as DNA: TGTGCCAGTAGTCCAGGACAGGGTACCTATGGCTACACCTTC.

The V call is TRBV6-5, the J call TRBJ2-7; 7 bases fit TRBD1. CDR1 is MNHEY and CDR2 is SVGAGI in the germline V gene. Trimming removed 6 bases from V and 9 bases from J; junction bases left unmatched: 11. The CDR3 has 13 amino acids. The DNA for the CDR3 is TGTGCCAGCAGCCAGGGGGTAGCGAGAGGGCAGTACTTC. Its translation is CASSQGVARGQYF.

The V and J genes are TRBV7-9 and TRBJ2-3, with D unclear. V was trimmed by 5 bases and J by 1 base, leaving 13 bases between them. This CDR3 has 15 amino acids. From germline, CDR1 is SEHNR and CDR2 FQNEAQ (reference sequence). The CDR3 coding sequence is TGTGCCAGCAGCCCCCTAGTACGCGGCACAGATACGCAGTATTTT. Its protein product is CASSPLVRGTDTQYF.

This chain joins TRBV28 and TRBJ2-1; 7 positions agree with TRBD2. CDR1 MDHEN and CDR2 SYDVKM come from the germline V gene. J was trimmed by 9 bases and V by 3 bases; bases with no gene match: 5. This CDR3 has 13 residues. The CDR3 DNA reads as TGTGCCAGCAGTTTCCTAGCGGATAGTGAGCAGTTCTTC. Its protein is CASSFLADSEQFF.

The gene calls are TRBV14 and TRBJ2-1; D perhaps matches TRBD2 (6 bases). CDR3 size: 15 residues. Trimming took off 4 bases at V and 5 bases at J, with 15 bases between the two ends. Germline V CDR1 and CDR2: SGHDN, FVKESK. CDR3 amino acids: CASSPLEGGNNEQFF. Written as DNA, the CDR3 is TGTGCCAGCAGCCCCCTGGAGGGAGGAAACAATGAGCAGTTCTTC.

This clone has only a few counts. V and J are TRBV7-2 and TRBJ2-2, with 7 bases matching TRBD1. The germline CDR1 and CDR2 sequences are SGHTA and FQGNSA. V lost 7 bases, J lost 4 bases, and 9 bases stayed unmatched. The CDR3 loop spans 15 amino acids. CDR3 nucleotides: TGTGCCAGCATCAAGGACAGGCTAGTCACCGGGGAGCTGTTTTTT. This sequence encodes CASIKDRLVTGELFF.

This clone came up a few times. The chain recombines TRBV6-1 with TRBJ1-5; no definite D call. The CDR3 totals 12 residues. The germline CDR1 and CDR2 sequences are MNHNS and SASEGT. Trimming left V 5 bases short and J 11 bases short, with 13 bases between. The CDR3 DNA reads as TGTGCCAGCAGTTCTACCTCCGGGACCCAGCATTTT. Its protein is CASSSTSGTQHF.

The chain combines TRBV5-5 with TRBJ1-2; D might be TRBD1 (6 bases). V dropped 5 bases and J dropped 4 bases, with 9 bases sitting between them. This CDR3 comprises 12 residues. The germline V gene encodes CDR1 SGHKS and CDR2 YYEKEE (reference sequence). The CDR3 coding sequence is TGTGCCAGCAGTAGGGACATCTATGGCTACACCTTC. This encodes CASSRDIYGYTF.

This clone occurred a few times. CDR3: CASSLAAWNTEAFF. CDR3 in DNA: TGTGCCAGCAGCTTAGCGGCTTGGAACACTGAAGCTTTCTTT. The chain links TRBV7-8 to TRBJ1-1; no firm D call. Trimming took off 0 bases at V and 1 base at J, with 6 bases between the two ends. The CDR3 runs to 14 residues. The germline CDR1 and CDR2 sequences are SGHVS and FQNEAQ.

The chain recombines TRBV6-5 with TRBJ1-3, with TRBD1 as a possible D gene (6 bases). The germline V and J ends were trimmed by 8 bases and 0 bases, with 14 bases remaining between them. This CDR3 comprises 15 residues. Looked up from germline, CDR1 is MNHEY and CDR2 is SVGAGI. The chain's CDR3 is CASYTGLYSGNTIYF. CDR3 in DNA: TGTGCCAGCTATACAGGGCTCTACTCTGGAAACACCATATATTTT.

This clone is a singleton in its sample. The chain couples TRBV5-1 to TRBJ1-1, with a tentative D call TRBD1 (5 bases). Trimming stripped 1 base from V and 0 bases from J, with 10 bases between. The CDR3 contains 15 residues. CDR1 and CDR2 (germline): SGHRS, YFSETQ. The CDR3 sequence is CASSLTDSMNTEAFF. In nucleotides, the CDR3 is TGCGCCAGCAGCTTGACCGACAGTATGAACACTGAAGCTTTCTTT. The complete variable domain, with remaining parts taken from reference TRBV5-1 and TRBJ1-1, reads KAGVTQTPRYLIKTRGQQVTLSCSPISGHRSVSWYQQTPGQGLQFLFEYFSETQRNKGNFPGRFSGRQFSNSRSEMNVSTLELGDSALYLCASSLTDSMNTEAFFGQGTRLTVV.